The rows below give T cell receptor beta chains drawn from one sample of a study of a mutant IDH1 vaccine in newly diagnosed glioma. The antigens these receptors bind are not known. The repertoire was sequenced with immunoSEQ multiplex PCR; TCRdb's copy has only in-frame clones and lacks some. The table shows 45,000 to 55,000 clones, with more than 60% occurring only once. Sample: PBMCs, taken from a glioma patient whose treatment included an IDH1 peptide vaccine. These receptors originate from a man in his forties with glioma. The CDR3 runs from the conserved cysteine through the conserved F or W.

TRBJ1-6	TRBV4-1	CASSQGRTPNSPLHF
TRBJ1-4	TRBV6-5	CASSYSLALNEKLFF
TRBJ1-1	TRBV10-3	CAIRGQGDTEAFF
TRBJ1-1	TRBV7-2	CASSLVAKWDTEAFF
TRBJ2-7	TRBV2	CASSEEAGATYEQYF
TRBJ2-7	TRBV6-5	CASGLTGQTYEQYF
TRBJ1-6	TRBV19	CASSIGQDSYNSPLHF
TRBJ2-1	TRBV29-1	CSVGGRHGGGEQFF
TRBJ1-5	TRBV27	CASSPHRGLEHF
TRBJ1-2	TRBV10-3	CAISVDGGSNYGYTF
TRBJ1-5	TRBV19	CASSIKGGNQPQHF
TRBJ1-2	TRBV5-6	CASSLTGSRGYTF
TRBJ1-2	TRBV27	CASSGGPQYGYTF
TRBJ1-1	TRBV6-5	CASSYGGVGTEAFF
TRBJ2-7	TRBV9	CASSGQGAYEQYF
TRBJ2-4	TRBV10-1	CASSEGGTKNIQYF
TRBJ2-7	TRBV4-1	CASSQDRVGSYEQYF
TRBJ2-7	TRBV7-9	CASSVTGSYEQYF
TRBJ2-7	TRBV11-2	CASSLTPSYEQYF
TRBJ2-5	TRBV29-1	CSVETGPQETQYF
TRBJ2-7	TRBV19	CASSAMGRPSSYEQYF
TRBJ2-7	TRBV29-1	CSVVVTGWDYEQYF
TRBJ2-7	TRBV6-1	CASSEAAGFAYEQYF
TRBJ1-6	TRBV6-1	CASSGRSFNSPLHF
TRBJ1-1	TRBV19	CASSILRQTNTEAFF
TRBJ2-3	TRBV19	CASSDRGTDTQYF
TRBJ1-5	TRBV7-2	CASSLVLTTNQPQHF
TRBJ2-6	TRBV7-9	CASRTGTASGANVLTF
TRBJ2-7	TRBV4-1	CASSQQDRGSEQYF
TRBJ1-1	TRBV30	CAWSQRARGRTEAFF
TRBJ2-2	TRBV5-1	CASSFYTNTGELFF
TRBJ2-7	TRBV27	CASTLRGQGVYEQYF
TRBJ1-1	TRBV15	CATSAPSTGFTEAFF
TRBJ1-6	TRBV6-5	CASRPTDGIIPLHF
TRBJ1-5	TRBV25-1	CASPHPPGSNQPQHF
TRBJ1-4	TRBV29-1	CSGGGSHEKLFF
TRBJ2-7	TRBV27	CASSFSTGGLIYEQYF
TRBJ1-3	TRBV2	CASSYVPTFFGNTIYF
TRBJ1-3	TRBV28	CASSLATGARSGNTIYF
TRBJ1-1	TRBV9	CASSTGPNTEAFF
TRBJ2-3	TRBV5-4	CASSLGGLASFTDTQYF